This T cell receptor beta chain emerged from a study of T cell repertoires in cytomegalovirus infection. Study information: Recently identified HLA-C-restricted CMV epitopes were among the peptides used. Signatures in public TCR beta sequences pointed to both CMV infection and matching HLA type.

This CDR3 is built from 11 residues. Germline values: CDR1 SGHDN, CDR2 FVKESK. Between the trimmed V and J ends, which lost 2 bases and 8 bases, there was a span of 4 bases. TCRdb reanalysed the reads using MiXCR and keeps one entry per CDR3 protein. The data show 900,000 to 950,000 distinct CDR3 sequences, around 32% seen once. Overall study results and limits: HLA-C-restricted CMV clonotypes gave the most frequent clonotype in two of eight donors. Cumulative frequency of public TCR beta families picked out carriers of CMV plus the relevant HLA.

As regards this clonotype: Its cognate antigen is unknown.

V usage is TRBV14 and J usage is TRBJ2-1, with no clear D. The input for sequencing was cultured CD8+ T cells from PBMCs, taken from culture after CMV antigen stimulation. The TCR sequence derives from a human donor in good health (CMV status not recorded). Some clones in this sample may be carry-over from other donors' samples. The CDR3 here is CASSQRHEQFF. Written as DNA, the CDR3 is TGTGCCAGCAGCCAAAGGCATGAGCAGTTCTTC.